A selection of T cell receptor beta chains follows, all from one sample in a study of OX40 agonist ivuxolimab in advanced cancers. Assay used: immunoSEQ multiplex PCR; TCRdb lists only in-frame clones, some missing. The table shows fewer than 55,000 clones, with 80% to 85% occurring only once. The specimen was CD4+ or CD8+ T cells sorted from blood, collected in a trial of the OX40 agonist ivuxolimab. These receptors were collected from an adult with an advanced solid tumor such as melanoma, head and neck, liver or kidney cancer. Both conserved end residues are part of each CDR3. D genes are given only for firm matches. A row's size may be missing; if present it is once, few, many or a size class.

d_gene | abundance | j_gene | v_gene | CDR3aa | CDR3nt
NA | NA | TRBJ2-2 | TRBV2 | CASSEAGLAELFF | TGTGCCAGCAGTGAAGCGGGCCTAGCGGAGCTGTTTTTT
NA | NA | TRBJ2-7 | TRBV7-9 | CASSPELSSYEQYF | TGTGCCAGCAGCCCCGAGCTCAGCTCCTACGAGCAGTACTTC
NA | few | TRBJ2-7 | TRBV6-6 | CASSGRDNSYEQYF | TGTGCCAGCAGTGGGCGTGACAACTCCTACGAGCAGTACTTC
NA | NA | TRBJ2-1 | TRBV7-6 | CASSQPKGQLAVIEQFF | TGTGCCAGCAGCCAACCTAAGGGACAGCTAGCGGTCATTGAGCAGTTCTTC
TRBD2 | NA | TRBJ2-1 | TRBV29-1 | CSVTELAGEFF | TGCAGCGTTACCGAACTAGCGGGCGAGTTCTTC
NA | NA | TRBJ2-3 | TRBV7-9 | CASSLAWRADTQYF | TGTGCCAGCAGCTTAGCGTGGAGAGCAGATACGCAGTATTTT
TRBD1 | NA | TRBJ2-7 | TRBV4-3 | CASSQDRGQGYEQYF | TGCGCCAGCAGCCAAGATAGGGGACAGGGCTACGAGCAGTACTTC
TRBD1 | many | TRBJ2-3 | TRBV5-1 | CASSSGQGHTDTQYF | TGCGCCAGCAGCTCGGGACAGGGGCACACAGATACGCAGTATTTT
NA | NA | TRBJ1-1 | TRBV7-2 | CASSLLGMRGTEAFF | TGTGCCAGCAGCTTACTCGGGATGCGTGGCACTGAAGCTTTCTTT
NA | few | TRBJ1-1 | TRBV21-1 | CASSKSSTGF | TGTGCCAGCAGCAAATCTTCGACGGGGTTT
TRBD2 | NA | TRBJ2-3 | TRBV6-1 | CASSELYPRTSGGADTQYF | TGTGCCAGCAGTGAATTGTACCCTCGGACTAGCGGGGGGGCAGATACGCAGTATTTT
NA | NA | TRBJ2-1 | TRBV19 | CASSMIRSEQFF | TGTGCCAGTAGTATGATTAGGAGTGAGCAGTTCTTC
TRBD2 | NA | TRBJ2-1 | TRBV7-9 | CASSSGGTSAYYSYNEQFF | TGTGCCAGCAGCTCAGGGGGGACTAGCGCATACTACTCCTACAATGAGCAGTTCTTC
NA | NA | TRBJ1-1 | TRBV27 | CASSLGQRTEAFF | TGTGCCAGCAGTTTGGGGCAAAGAACTGAAGCTTTCTTT
NA | NA | TRBJ1-1 | TRBV2 | CASRRQLNTEAFF | TGTGCCAGCCGACGACAGCTGAACACTGAAGCTTTCTTT
NA | few | TRBJ1-6 | TRBV7-8 | CASSQGPGSSYNSPLHF | TGTGCCAGCAGCCAAGGGCCGGGGAGCTCCTATAATTCACCCCTCCACTTT
NA | NA | TRBJ2-7 | TRBV30 | CAWSDAGSEQYF | TGTGCCTGGAGTGACGCGGGATCCGAGCAGTACTTC
NA | once | TRBJ2-2 | TRBV4-2 | CASSQDSGRGSEELFF | TGTGCCAGCAGCCAAGATAGTGGTAGGGGTTCCGAGGAGCTGTTTTTT
TRBD2 | NA | TRBJ2-7 | TRBV30 | CAWGGDWKSYEQYF | TGTGCCTGGGGGGGGGACTGGAAGTCCTACGAGCAGTACTTC
NA | NA | TRBJ2-5 | TRBV28 | CASRPPGGETQYF | TGTGCCAGCAGACCCCCTGGAGGGGAGACCCAGTACTTC
NA | NA | TRBJ1-5 | TRBV5-7 | CASSLAGDGQPQHF | TGTGCCAGCAGCTTGGCCGGGGACGGTCAGCCCCAGCATTTT
NA | NA | TRBJ2-1 | TRBV7-9 | CASRPTPGFYNEQFF | TGTGCCAGCAGACCCACTCCGGGATTCTACAATGAGCAGTTCTTC
TRBD2 | NA | TRBJ2-1 | TRBV6-4 | CASSDSGGGAGEQFF | TGTGCCAGCAGTGACTCGGGCGGGGGGGCTGGTGAGCAGTTCTTC
NA | NA | TRBJ2-3 | TRBV5-6 | CASSVSTDTQYF | TGTGCCAGCAGCGTTAGCACAGATACGCAGTATTTT
TRBD1 | NA | TRBJ1-5 | TRBV4-1 | CASSQGSTGTGMHF | TGCGCCAGCAGCCAAGGTTCGACCGGGACAGGGATGCATTTT
NA | once | TRBJ2-2 | TRBV11-2 | CASRGVGTVNTGELFF | TGTGCCAGCAGGGGGGTGGGGACGGTGAACACCGGGGAGCTGTTTTTT